The next 5 T cell receptor beta chains were all read from a single sample in a study of T cell repertoires in cytomegalovirus infection. Using its own MiXCR run on the reads, TCRdb lists one record per CDR3 protein. The table has around 210,000 distinct CDR3 sequences, approximately 7% seen once. Sequencing used PBMCs. The origin of the receptors is a human donor in good health (CMV status not recorded). Some clones in this sample may be carry-over from other donors' samples.

The table lists this clonotype with many counts. The chain combines TRBV20-1 with TRBJ2-5; weak D call: TRBD2 (5 bases). The length of the CDR3 is 14 residues. Germline V gene lookup returns CDR1 DFQATT and CDR2 SNEGSKA (reference sequence). Deletions cut 1 base from V and 4 bases from J, with 13 bases between. This CDR3 is CSARVGEGSETQYF. Written as DNA, the CDR3 is TGCAGTGCTAGAGTGGGTGAGGGATCAGAGACCCAGTACTTC.

This clonotype was detected a few times. The J gene is TRBJ1-6, the V gene TRBV9, with 8 bases aligning to TRBD1. Per the germline V gene, CDR1 is SGDLS and CDR2 is YYNGEE. The J segment lost 8 bases and the V segment lost 5 bases, leaving 9 bases of the junction unmatched. The CDR3 has 15 amino acids. CDR3 DNA sequence: TGTGCCAGCAGTCAGGCAGGGGGCGCGTATTCACCCCTCCACTTT. This sequence encodes CASSQAGGAYSPLHF.

This clonotype was counted ten times or more. CDR3 protein: CASRGGQGPNQPQHF. The CDR3 DNA sequence: TGTGCCAGCAGAGGCGGACAGGGGCCGAATCAGCCCCAGCATTTT. The chain recombines TRBV2 with TRBJ1-5; 9 bases fit TRBD1. Looked up from germline, CDR1 is SNHLY and CDR2 is FYNNEI. Trimming removed 6 bases from V and 4 bases from J; junction bases left unmatched: 7. CDR3 length: 15 amino acids.

The table lists this clonotype with many counts. The V and J genes are TRBV7-2 and TRBJ2-2, with 10 bases identical to TRBD1. After removal of 1 base from V and 5 bases from J, the junction contained 7 bases not matched to a gene. The CDR3 is 17 amino acids. CDR1 SGHTA and CDR2 FQGNSA come from the germline V gene. DNA of the CDR3: TGTGCCAGCAGCTTAGTTGCGACAGGGGGCAAAACCGGGGAGCTGTTTTTT. Its translation: CASSLVATGGKTGELFF.

This clonotype was seen many times. The genes are TRBV12-3 or TRBV12-4 and TRBJ2-1; 12 bases fit TRBD2. The V segment lost 3 bases and the J segment 13 bases; nucleotides outside the gene matches: 10. There are 15 residues in the CDR3. The CDR3 nucleotides read TGTGCCAGCAGTTTGGCTAGCGGGGGGGCGATGGAACAGTTCTTC. Its protein product is CASSLASGGAMEQFF.